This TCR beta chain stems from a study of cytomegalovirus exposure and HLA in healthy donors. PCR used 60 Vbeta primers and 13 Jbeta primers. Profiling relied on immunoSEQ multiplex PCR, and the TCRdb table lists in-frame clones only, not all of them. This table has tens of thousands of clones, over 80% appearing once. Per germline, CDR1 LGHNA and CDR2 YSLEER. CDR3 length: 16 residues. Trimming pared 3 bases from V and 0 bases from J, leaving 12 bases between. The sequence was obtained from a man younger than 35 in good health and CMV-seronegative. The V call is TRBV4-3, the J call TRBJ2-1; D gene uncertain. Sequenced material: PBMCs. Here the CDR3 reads CASSHSALSSYNEQFF. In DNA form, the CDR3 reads TGCGCCAGCAGCCACAGCGCACTGAGCTCCTACAATGAGCAGTTCTTC.